A selection of T cell receptor beta chains follows, all from one sample in a study of T cells after posttransplantation cyclophosphamide. The data were produced by immunoSEQ multiplex PCR, yet TCRdb's version contains in-frame clones alone and is incomplete. The specimen has 34,000 or so clones, none found just once. The sample was PBMCs. These receptors were taken from a woman aged 45-65 years in good health and a related stem cell transplant donor. CDR3s include the opening cysteine and the closing phenylalanine or tryptophan. Each record gives: J gene, V gene, D gene, CDR3 length, clone size, CDR3 protein, CDR3 DNA. A D gene is named only where the DNA matches it firmly. The listing skips clone size in some rows; elsewhere it reads once, few, many or a size class.

TRBJ2-7,TRBV27,-,14,many,CASSPPGSVYEQYF,TGTGCCAGCAGTCCCCCGGGGAGCGTGTACGAGCAGTACTTC
TRBJ2-3,TRBV24-1,-,14,few,CATSRGFGTDTQYF,TGTGCCACCAGCCGGGGTTTCGGCACAGATACGCAGTATTTT
TRBJ1-1,TRBV5-6,TRBD1,16,many,CASSWGDEGAFSEAFF,TGTGCCAGCAGCTGGGGGGACGAGGGGGCGTTCAGTGAAGCTTTCTTT
TRBJ1-2,TRBV7-6,-,14,many,CASRPAGGHYGYTF,TGTGCCAGCAGACCAGCCGGGGGTCACTATGGCTACACCTTC
TRBJ1-1,TRBV5-1,TRBD1,17,many,CASSLGQGPMGRTEAFF,TGCGCCAGCAGCCTAGGACAGGGCCCGATGGGGAGGACTGAAGCTTTCTTT
TRBJ2-7,TRBV5-1,TRBD1,15,-,CASSWAPTGSYEQYF,TGCGCCAGCAGCTGGGCCCCGACAGGGTCCTACGAGCAGTACTTC
TRBJ2-7,TRBV28,TRBD1,16,many,CASSTAGTGTTYEQYF,TGTGCCAGCAGCACTGCCGGGACAGGAACTACCTACGAGCAGTACTTC
TRBJ1-1,TRBV9,TRBD1,14,many,CTSSALTGDTEAFF,TGTACCAGCAGCGCCCTGACAGGGGACACTGAAGCTTTCTTT
TRBJ2-7,TRBV12-3/TRBV12-4,TRBD2,15,many,CASSFVGGSAYEQYF,TGTGCCAGCAGTTTTGTTGGCGGGAGCGCCTACGAGCAGTACTTC
TRBJ1-2,TRBV29-1,-,11,-,CSVVQAFGYTF,TGCAGCGTTGTGCAAGCGTTCGGCTACACCTTC